The 3 T cell receptor beta chains given below trace back to one sample, sequenced in a study of cytomegalovirus exposure and HLA in healthy donors. Using immunoSEQ multiplex PCR, the repertoire was profiled, and TCRdb retains in-frame clones only, with some absent. The sample lists 76,000 or so clones, 94% seen once, with approximately 3.5% in the top ten. Sequenced sample: PBMCs. The receptors stem from a woman aged 18-29 years in good health and CMV-seropositive.

The V and J genes are TRBV4-1 and TRBJ2-7, with TRBD2 matching 11 bases. Per germline, CDR1 MGHRA and CDR2 YSYEKL. There are 15 residues in the CDR3. V lost 0 bases, J lost 4 bases, and 2 bases stayed unmatched. The CDR3 bases are TGCGCCAGCAGCCAAGAAACTAGCGGGGGATACGAGCAGTACTTC. Translated: CASSQETSGGYEQYF.

The V call is TRBV4-1, the J call TRBJ1-1; TRBD1 matches 11 bases. CDR1 MGHRA and CDR2 YSYEKL come from the germline V gene. The V and J ends lost 6 bases and 7 bases, in that order; junction bases with no gene match: 7. CDR3 length: 14 residues. This chain's CDR3 is CASSLGQGAVEAFF. The CDR3 DNA reads TGCGCCAGCAGTCTCGGACAGGGGGCCGTTGAAGCTTTCTTT.

The rearrangement links TRBV5-1 to TRBJ2-6, with TRBD1 identical over 10 bases. Germline V gene lookup returns CDR1 SGHRS and CDR2 YFSETQ. The CDR3 spans 16 residues. J was trimmed by 2 bases and V by 4 bases; bases with no gene match: 3. The CDR3 loop is CASSKDRGAGANVLTF. The DNA for the CDR3 is TGCGCCAGCAGCAAGGACAGGGGGGCTGGGGCCAACGTCCTGACTTTC.